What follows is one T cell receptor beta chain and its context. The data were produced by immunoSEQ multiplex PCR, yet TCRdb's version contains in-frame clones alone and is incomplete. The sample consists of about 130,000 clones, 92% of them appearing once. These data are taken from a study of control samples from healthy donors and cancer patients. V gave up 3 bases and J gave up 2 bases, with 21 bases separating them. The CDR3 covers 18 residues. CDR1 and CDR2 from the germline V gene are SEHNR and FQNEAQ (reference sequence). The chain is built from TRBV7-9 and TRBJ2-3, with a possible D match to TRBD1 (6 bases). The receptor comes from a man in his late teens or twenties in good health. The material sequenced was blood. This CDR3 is CASSFKVPFGQTTDTQYF. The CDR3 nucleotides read TGTGCCAGCAGCTTTAAGGTACCATTCGGACAGACCACAGATACGCAGTATTTT.